This T cell receptor (beta chain) derives from a study of blood T cells in healthy people across ages (dated by TCRdb to between 2015 and 2016). The study in broad terms: In model experiments, roughly one uniquely barcoded TCR beta cDNA molecule per two T cells was captured by template switching. The study measured age-related changes in TCR beta repertoire diversity using deep sequencing normalized with unique cDNA molecular identifiers. To avoid experimental bias, donors of different ages were spread randomly across the sequencing lanes. Two additional independent replicas of 1 million unique cDNA reads from the same blood draw were analyzed for two donors (one aged 18 to 30 and one aged 80 or older). The donors were split into four age groups: young (average around 17 years), middle-aged (39), aged (around 67) and long-lived (82).

The donors were around 39 Caucasian individuals from Russia, aged roughly 6 to 100 years, who were systemically healthy. Each donor gave 8 to 10 milliliters of peripheral blood, collected into EDTA-treated Vacutainer tubes. Ficoll-Paque density-gradient centrifugation was used to isolate PBMCs, with at least 7 million obtained per sample. Trizol reagent was used to extract total RNA from the PBMCs, yielding at least 5.5 micrograms per sample. The percentages of naive CD45RAhigh/CD27high T cells were determined by flow cytometry on a PBMC aliquot from every donor. Of note for this clonotype: The specificity of this receptor is unknown. One base away there is no much larger clone; base qualities are not given.

Library creation used 5' RACE. For sequencing, an Illumina HiSeq 2500 was employed. A second PCR of about 6 to 11 cycles was performed with a sample-barcoded 5' primer and a J-beta primer mix. A unique molecular identifier was introduced onto each TCR beta cDNA molecule by a template-switch 5' adaptor carrying 12 random nucleotides. At least 3 million CDR3-containing paired-end reads were obtained from each sample. The Mint cDNA synthesis kit, primed by a TRBC-specific oligonucleotide, was used to synthesize first-strand cDNA from all RNA. Following uracil-DNA glycosylase treatment, a first 18-cycle PCR with universal primers M1SS and BC2_uni_R was performed on all cDNA. The authors' pipeline ran thus. Normalization of each sample was performed by random selection of 1 million high-quality reads, each carrying a distinct molecular identifier. Reads sharing molecular identifiers were discarded rather than binned into consensus sequences. MiTCR, run with a Q25 quality threshold and the strictest error-elimination algorithm, handled CDR3 identification, clonotype clustering and error correction. Lower-bound total TCR beta diversity was estimated with a nonparametric unseen species model using Euler transformation. In TCRdb, the public reads were trimmed at Q25 with fastp and aligned with MiXCR, with productive beta chains retained. Entries are consolidated by CDR3 protein sequence, retaining the most common genes and DNA. The V and J calls reflect TCRdb's pipeline rather than the authors' work. The sample yields approximately 1.5 million distinct CDR3 sequences; 35% to 45% were counted once. The ten largest clonotypes hold over 3.5% of the sample.

The study at large found these results: The percentage of naive T cells measured by flow cytometry correlated strongly with observed TCR beta diversity. Total diversity estimates from one million sequenced T cells were considered lower bounds and underestimates. Donor CMV infection status was unknown, potentially confounding age-related changes in expanded clonotypes. As age increased, observed TCR beta diversity per million T cells dropped in a roughly linear way, and a significant reduction was already evident by age roughly 40. Compared with the aged group, the long-lived group had more naive CD4+ T cells, fewer expanded clones and increased TCR diversity, suggesting age selection. Conclusive comparison of naive and antigen-experienced compartments was prevented by the profiling of bulk unsorted PBMCs.

The junction shows trimming of 7 bases on V and 11 bases on J, plus 17 bases between the germline ends. CDR1 and CDR2 (MDHEN, SYDVKM) derive from the germline V gene. There are 12 amino acids in the CDR3, from cysteine to phenylalanine inclusive. Of the read, only the CDR3 DNA is kept; its 36 bases are in frame from base 1. Sequencing input: blood. The chain is assembled from TRBV28 and TRBJ2-5; a tentative D match to TRBD2 spans 5 bases. The sequence came from a woman under 30 in good health. The DNA is TGTGCCAGCACTCGGAGGTCGAATGAGCAGTACTTC. This gives the protein CASTRRSNEQYF.